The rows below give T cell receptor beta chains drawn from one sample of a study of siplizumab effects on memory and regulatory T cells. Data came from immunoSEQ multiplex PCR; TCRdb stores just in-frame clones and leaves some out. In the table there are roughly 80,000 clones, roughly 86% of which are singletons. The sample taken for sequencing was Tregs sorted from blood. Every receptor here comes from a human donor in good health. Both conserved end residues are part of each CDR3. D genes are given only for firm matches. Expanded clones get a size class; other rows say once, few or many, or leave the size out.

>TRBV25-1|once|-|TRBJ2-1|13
TGTGCCAGCAAAGGGGGAACCTACAATGAGCAGTTCTTC
CASKGGTYNEQFF
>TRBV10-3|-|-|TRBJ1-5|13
TGTGCCATCAGTGAGAGGGATAGGGAGCCCCAGCATTTT
CAISERDREPQHF
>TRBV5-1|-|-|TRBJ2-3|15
TGCGCCAGCAGCTTCCGGTTACAAGAGGCGGATACGCAGTATTTT
CASSFRLQEADTQYF
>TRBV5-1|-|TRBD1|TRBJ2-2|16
TGCGCCAGCAGCTACCATGGACAGGGGGCGGCCGGGGAGCTGTTTTTT
CASSYHGQGAAGELFF
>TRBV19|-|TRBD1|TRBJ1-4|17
TGTGCCAGTAGACGTTCCGGGACAGGGATTTTGAATGAAAAACTGTTTTTT
CASRRSGTGILNEKLFF
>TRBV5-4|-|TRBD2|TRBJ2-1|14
TGTGCCAGCAGCCGGGGACTAGGGGGGAATGAGCAGTTCTTC
CASSRGLGGNEQFF
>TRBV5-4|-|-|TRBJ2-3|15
TGTGCCAGCAGCCACTGGGTAGTAGGCACAGATACGCAGTATTTT
CASSHWVVGTDTQYF
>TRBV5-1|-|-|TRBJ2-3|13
TGCGCCAGCACTTATTGGGGAACAGATACGCAGTATTTT
CASTYWGTDTQYF
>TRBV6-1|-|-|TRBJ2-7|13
TGTGCCAGCAAAAAGACAGATACCTACGAGCAGTACTTC
CASKKTDTYEQYF
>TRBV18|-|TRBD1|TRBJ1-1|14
TGTGCCAGCTCACGACAGGGGTCGGAGACTGAAGCTTTCTTT
CASSRQGSETEAFF
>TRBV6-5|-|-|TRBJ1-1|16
TGTGCCAGCAGTTACTTCGGGGATACCATGAACACTGAAGCTTTCTTT
CASSYFGDTMNTEAFF
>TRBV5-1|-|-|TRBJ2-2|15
TGCGCCAGCAGCTTGGAGGGGGGGGAAACCGGGGAGCTGTTTTTT
CASSLEGGETGELFF
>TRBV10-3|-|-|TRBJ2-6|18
TGTGCCATCAGTGTTCGAGGGTTGGAGAACTCTGGGGCCAACGTCCTGACTTTC
CAISVRGLENSGANVLTF
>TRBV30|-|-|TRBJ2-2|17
TGTGCCTGGAGTGCCCCCTGGTTGGGGCCGAACACCGGGGAGCTGTTTTTT
CAWSAPWLGPNTGELFF
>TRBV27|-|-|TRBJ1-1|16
TGTGCCAGCAGAGAAAGATCGGGACTGGTGAACACTGAAGCTTTCTTT
CASRERSGLVNTEAFF
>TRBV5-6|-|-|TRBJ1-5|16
TGTGCCAGCAGTTTGGGCGGCGGTTTTAGCAATCAGCCCCAGCATTTT
CASSLGGGFSNQPQHF
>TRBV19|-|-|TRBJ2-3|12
TGTGCCAGTAGTATAGGCTCGAGTGCGCAGTATTTT
CASSIGSSAQYF
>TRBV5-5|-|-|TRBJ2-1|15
TGTGCCAGCAGCTTGGCCAGGGTGAGGAACAATGAGCAGTTCTTC
CASSLARVRNNEQFF
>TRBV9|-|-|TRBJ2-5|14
TGTGCCAGCAGCGTAGGTATGACTAGAGAGACCCAGTACTTC
CASSVGMTRETQYF
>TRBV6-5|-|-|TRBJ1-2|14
TGTGCCAGCAGGCCAAGGGGGGCTAACTATGGCTACACCTTC
CASRPRGANYGYTF